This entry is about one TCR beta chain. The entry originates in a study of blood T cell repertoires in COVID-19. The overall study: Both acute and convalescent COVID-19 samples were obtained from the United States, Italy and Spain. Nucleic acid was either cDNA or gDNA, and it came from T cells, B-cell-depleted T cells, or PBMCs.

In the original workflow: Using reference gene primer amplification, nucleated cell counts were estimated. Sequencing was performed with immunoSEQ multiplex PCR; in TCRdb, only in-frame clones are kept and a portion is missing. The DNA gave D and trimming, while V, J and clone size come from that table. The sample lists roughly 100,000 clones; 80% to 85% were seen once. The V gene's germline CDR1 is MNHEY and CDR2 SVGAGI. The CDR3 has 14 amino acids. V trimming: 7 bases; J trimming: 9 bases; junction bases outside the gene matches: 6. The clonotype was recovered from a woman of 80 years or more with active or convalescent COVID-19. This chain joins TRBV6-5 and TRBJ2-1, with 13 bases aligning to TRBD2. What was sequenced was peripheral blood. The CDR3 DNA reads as TGTGCCAGCAAGCACACTAGCGGGGGGGCTGAGCAGTTCTTC. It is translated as CASKHTSGGAEQFF.